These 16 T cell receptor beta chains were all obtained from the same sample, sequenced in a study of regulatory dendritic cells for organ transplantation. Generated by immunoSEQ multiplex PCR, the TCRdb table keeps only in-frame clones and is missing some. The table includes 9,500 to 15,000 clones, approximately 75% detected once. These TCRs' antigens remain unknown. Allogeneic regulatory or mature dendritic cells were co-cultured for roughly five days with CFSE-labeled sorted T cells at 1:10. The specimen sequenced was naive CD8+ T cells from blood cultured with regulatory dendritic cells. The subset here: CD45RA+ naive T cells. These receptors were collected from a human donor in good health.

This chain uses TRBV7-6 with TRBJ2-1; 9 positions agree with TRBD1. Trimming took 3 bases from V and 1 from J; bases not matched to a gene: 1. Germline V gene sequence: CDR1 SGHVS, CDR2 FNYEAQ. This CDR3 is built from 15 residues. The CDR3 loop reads CASSFGTGSYNEQFF. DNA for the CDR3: TGTGCCAGCAGCTTCGGGACAGGGTCCTACAATGAGCAGTTCTTC.

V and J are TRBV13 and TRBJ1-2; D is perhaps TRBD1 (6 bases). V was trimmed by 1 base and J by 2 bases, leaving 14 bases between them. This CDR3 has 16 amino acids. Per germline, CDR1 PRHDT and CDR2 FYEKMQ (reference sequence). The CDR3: CASSLESQGWNYGYTF. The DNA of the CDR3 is TGTGCCAGCAGCTTAGAATCGCAGGGGTGGAACTATGGCTACACCTTC.

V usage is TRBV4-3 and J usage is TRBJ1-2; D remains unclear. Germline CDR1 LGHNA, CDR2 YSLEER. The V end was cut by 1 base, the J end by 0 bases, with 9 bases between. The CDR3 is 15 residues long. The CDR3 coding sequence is TGCGCCAGCAGCCAAGGCACGGGAGCTAACTATGGCTACACCTTC. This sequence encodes CASSQGTGANYGYTF.

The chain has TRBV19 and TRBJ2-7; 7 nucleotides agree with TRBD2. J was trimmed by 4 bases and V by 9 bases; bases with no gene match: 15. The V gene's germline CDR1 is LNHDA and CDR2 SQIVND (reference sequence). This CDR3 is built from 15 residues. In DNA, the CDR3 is TGTGCCAGCGGGCCTGGGAGGGGCTCCTTTTACGAGCAGTACTTC. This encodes CASGPGRGSFYEQYF.

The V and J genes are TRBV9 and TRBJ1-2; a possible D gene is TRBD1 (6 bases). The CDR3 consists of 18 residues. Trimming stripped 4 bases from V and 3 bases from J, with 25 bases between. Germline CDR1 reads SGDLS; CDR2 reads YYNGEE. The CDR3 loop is CASSFIARDAGVDYGYTF. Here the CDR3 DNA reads TGTGCCAGCAGCTTCATAGCCCGGGACGCAGGGGTAGACTATGGCTACACCTTC.

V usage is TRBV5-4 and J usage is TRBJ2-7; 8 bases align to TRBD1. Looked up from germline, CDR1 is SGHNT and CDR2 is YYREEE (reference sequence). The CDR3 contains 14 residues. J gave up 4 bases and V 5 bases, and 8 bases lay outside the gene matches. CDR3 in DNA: TGTGCCAGCAGGACAGGACAGGGAGCGTACGAGCAGTACTTC. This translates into CASRTGQGAYEQYF.

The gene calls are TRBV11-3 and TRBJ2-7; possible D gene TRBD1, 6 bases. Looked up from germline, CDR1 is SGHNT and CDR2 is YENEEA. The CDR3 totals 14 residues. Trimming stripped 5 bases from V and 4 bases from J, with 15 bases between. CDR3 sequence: CASSDRDTTYEQYF. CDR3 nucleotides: TGTGCCAGCAGCGACCGGGACACAACTTACGAGCAGTACTTC.

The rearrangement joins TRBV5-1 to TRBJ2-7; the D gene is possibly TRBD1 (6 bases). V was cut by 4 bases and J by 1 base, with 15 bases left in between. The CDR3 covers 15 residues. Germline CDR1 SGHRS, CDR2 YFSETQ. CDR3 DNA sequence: TGCGCCAGCAGCCCGGACAGCAGCCCATCCTACGAGCAGTACTTC. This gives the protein CASSPDSSPSYEQYF.

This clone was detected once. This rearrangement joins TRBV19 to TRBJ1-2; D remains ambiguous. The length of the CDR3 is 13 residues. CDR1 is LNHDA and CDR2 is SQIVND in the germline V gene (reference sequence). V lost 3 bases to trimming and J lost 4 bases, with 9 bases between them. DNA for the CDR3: TGTGCCAGTAGTATCGGGGTAGGCTATGGCTACACCTTC. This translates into CASSIGVGYGYTF.

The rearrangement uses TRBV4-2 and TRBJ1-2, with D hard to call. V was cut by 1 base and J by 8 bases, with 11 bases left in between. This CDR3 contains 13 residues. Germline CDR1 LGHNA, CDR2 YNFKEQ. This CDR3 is CASSQGEADGYTF. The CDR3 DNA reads TGTGCCAGCAGCCAAGGGGAGGCGGACGGCTACACCTTC.

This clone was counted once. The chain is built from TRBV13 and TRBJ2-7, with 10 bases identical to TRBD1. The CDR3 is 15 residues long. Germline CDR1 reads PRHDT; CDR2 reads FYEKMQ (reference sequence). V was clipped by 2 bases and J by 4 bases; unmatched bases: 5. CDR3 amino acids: CASSLPGQGPYEQYF. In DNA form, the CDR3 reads TGTGCCAGCAGCTTACCGGGACAGGGGCCATACGAGCAGTACTTC.

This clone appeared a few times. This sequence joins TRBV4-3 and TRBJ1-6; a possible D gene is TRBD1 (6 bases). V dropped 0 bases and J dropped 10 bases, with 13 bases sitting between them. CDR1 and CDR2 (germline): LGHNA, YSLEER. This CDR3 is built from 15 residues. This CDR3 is CASSQDPAGVSPLHF. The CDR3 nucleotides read TGCGCCAGCAGCCAAGATCCCGCAGGGGTGTCACCCCTCCACTTT.

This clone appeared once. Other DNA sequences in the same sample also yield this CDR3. CDR3 DNA sequence: TGCAGCGTTGAAGAGGAGGCGGGGGGCTACGAGCAGTACTTC. Protein: CSVEEEAGGYEQYF. The chain is built from TRBV29-1 and TRBJ2-7; 8 bases are shared with TRBD2. This CDR3 comprises 14 residues. CDR1 is SQVTM and CDR2 is ANQGSEA in the germline V gene. Trimming took 0 bases from V and 3 from J; bases not matched to a gene: 4.

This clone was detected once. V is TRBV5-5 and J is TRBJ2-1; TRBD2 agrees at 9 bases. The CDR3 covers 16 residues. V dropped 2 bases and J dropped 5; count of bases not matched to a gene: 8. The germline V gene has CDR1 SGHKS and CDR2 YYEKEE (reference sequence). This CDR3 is CASSLMAGGPDNEQFF. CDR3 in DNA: TGTGCCAGCAGCTTAATGGCGGGGGGGCCGGACAATGAGCAGTTCTTC.

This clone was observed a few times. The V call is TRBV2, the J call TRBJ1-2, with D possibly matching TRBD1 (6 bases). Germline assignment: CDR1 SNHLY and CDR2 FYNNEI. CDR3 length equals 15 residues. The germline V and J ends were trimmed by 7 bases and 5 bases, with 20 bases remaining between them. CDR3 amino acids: CASNLRQAGEYGYTF. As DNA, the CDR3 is TGTGCCAGCAACTTACGACAGGCCGGGGAATATGGCTACACCTTC.

The CDR3 loop is CASTLDPDYEQYF. In DNA, the CDR3 is TGTGCCAGCACCCTAGATCCGGACTACGAGCAGTACTTC. V gene TRBV7-8 combines with J gene TRBJ2-7; D call uncertain. CDR1 SGHVS and CDR2 FQNEAQ come from the germline V gene. The CDR3 consists of 13 residues. V lost 7 bases to trimming and J lost 3 bases, with 13 bases between them.